The clone carrying this T cell receptor (beta chain) was observed a handful of times. Its antigen is still unknown. The sample is drawn from a study of beta chain features in type 1 diabetes. The overall study: Patients looked much like healthy donors when it came to age, gender and cell yields.

The J segment lost 7 bases and the V segment lost 4 bases, leaving 6 bases of the junction unmatched. This CDR3 has 12 residues. Germline V gene data show CDR1 as SQVTM and CDR2 as ANQGSEA. General study findings and limits: In type 1 diabetes patients, VDJ junctions had fewer insertions; deletions at these junctions were more frequent. Patients with Type 1 diabetes showed moderately but significantly shorter TCRB CDR3s in all four CD4+ subsets. A definitive answer on HLA type influencing TCRB rearrangement was not reached here.

Expressed TCRB transcripts were sequenced after all isolated RNA was converted to cDNA. Repertoires were generated with immunoSEQ multiplex PCR, while TCRdb's copy carries only in-frame clones and drops some. This sample has about 280,000 clones; 15% occur once, and the top ten carry more than 0.015%. Sequencing was done on a sample of naive CD4+ T cells from blood. The genes are TRBV29-1 and TRBJ1-2; 7 nucleotides align to TRBD1. The receptor was derived from a man in his late teens or twenties with type 1 diabetes. The CDR3 sequence is CSVAHSGGGYTF. The CDR3 nucleotides are TGCAGCGTTGCCCACTCAGGGGGTGGCTACACCTTC.